These 17 T cell receptor beta chains originate from one sample sequenced in a study of blood T cell repertoires in COVID-19. Assay: immunoSEQ multiplex PCR; the TCRdb copy retains only in-frame clones and omits some. The sample includes 300,000 to 450,000 clones, around 89% seen only once; the top ten take 1%. Sequencing was performed on PBMCs or T cells enriched from blood (not recorded which). These receptors came from a man between 18 and 29 years old who had recovered from COVID-19.

This chain uses TRBV2 with TRBJ2-1; D possibly corresponds to TRBD2 (6 bases). Trimming removed 6 bases from V and 1 base from J, with 13 bases in between. The CDR3 has 15 amino acids. CDR1 is SNHLY, CDR2 FYNNEI, per germline. The CDR3 is CASSLMGGSYNEQFF. In DNA form, the CDR3 reads TGTGCCAGCAGCCTAATGGGGGGTTCCTACAATGAGCAGTTCTTC. Full variable domain (remainder filled in from reference TRBV2 and TRBJ2-1): EPEVTQTPSHQVTQMGQEVILRCVPISNHLYFYWYRQILGQKVEFLVSFYNNEISEKSEIFDDQFSVERPDGSNFTLKIRSTKLEDSAMYFCASSLMGGSYNEQFFGPGTRLTVL.

CDR3 in amino acids: CASSQEAKAGEQFF. The CDR3 coding sequence is TGTGCCAGCAGCCAAGAAGCGAAAGCGGGGGAGCAGTTCTTC. The chain joins TRBV4-2 to TRBJ2-1; 7 bases are a match to TRBD2. The V segment lost 0 bases and the J segment 10 bases; nucleotides outside the gene matches: 6. CDR1 and CDR2 from the germline V gene are LGHNA and YNFKEQ. The CDR3 is 14 residues long.

This clone was counted a few times. This rearrangement joins TRBV5-1 to TRBJ2-7; tentatively, D is TRBD2 (6 bases). The germline V gene has CDR1 SGHRS and CDR2 YFSETQ. V was cut by 2 bases and J by 9 bases, with 18 bases left in between. The CDR3 sequence is 14 residues long. The CDR3 protein is CASSFTQGVEGQYF. CDR3 in DNA: TGCGCCAGCAGCTTCACACAAGGGGTGGAGGGGCAGTACTTC. The complete variable domain, with remaining parts taken from reference TRBV5-1 and TRBJ2-7, reads KAGVTQTPRYLIKTRGQQVTLSCSPISGHRSVSWYQQTPGQGLQFLFEYFSETQRNKGNFPGRFSGRQFSNSRSEMNVSTLELGDSALYLCASSFTQGVEGQYFGPGTRLTVT.

The gene calls are TRBV7-9 and TRBJ1-1; TRBD1 matches at 9 bases. The V segment lost 4 bases and the J segment 5 bases; nucleotides outside the gene matches: 2. Germline lookup yields CDR1 SEHNR and CDR2 FQNEAQ (reference sequence). The CDR3 spans 13 residues. For the CDR3, the DNA is TGTGCCAGCAGCTCCGGACAGGGGACTGAAGCTTTCTTT. It is translated as CASSSGQGTEAFF.

The CDR3 reads CASSPRSIANYGYTF. CDR3 sequence (DNA): TGTGCCAGCTCACCTAGGAGCATCGCTAACTATGGCTACACCTTC. The J gene is TRBJ1-2, the V gene TRBV18; unclear D gene. Germline V gene data show CDR1 as KGHSH and CDR2 as LQKENI. The CDR3 is made up of 15 amino acids. Trimming took 3 bases from V and 0 from J, leaving 11 bases between them.

J is TRBJ1-5 and V is TRBV28, with D unresolved. Germline V gene sequence: CDR1 MDHEN, CDR2 SYDVKM. V was shortened by 6 bases and J by 2 bases, with 11 bases between the two germline ends. This CDR3 spans 14 amino acids. The CDR3 reads CASSPGFGNQPQHF. The CDR3 nucleotides read TGTGCCAGCAGCCCGGGATTTGGCAATCAGCCCCAGCATTTT.

The V call is TRBV7-2, the J call TRBJ2-2, with a possible D match to TRBD2 (5 bases). Trimming shortened V by 1 base and J by 2 bases, and 8 bases separated the two germline ends. This CDR3 comprises 15 residues. Germline CDR1 is SGHTA and CDR2 is FQGNSA. The chain's CDR3 is CASSLDSENTGELFF. For the CDR3, the DNA is TGTGCCAGCAGCTTAGATAGCGAAAACACCGGGGAGCTGTTTTTT.

The rearrangement uses TRBV6-5 and TRBJ2-3, with 7 bases lining up with TRBD2. CDR1 and CDR2 from the germline V gene are MNHEY and SVGAGI. Unmatched junction bases numbered 12, after V lost 8 bases and J lost 4 bases. The CDR3 consists of 15 residues. CDR3 sequence (DNA): TGTGCCAGCCAAGGGCGGGGCGGGGGAGCAGATACGCAGTATTTT. Its translation: CASQGRGGGADTQYF.

The genes are TRBV20-1 and TRBJ1-2; no clear D gene. The CDR3 extends over 11 amino acids. The germline V gene encodes CDR1 DFQATT and CDR2 SNEGSKA (reference sequence). Trimming removed 3 bases from V and 5 bases from J, with 7 bases in between. The CDR3 here is CSASPGYGYTF. The DNA of the CDR3 is TGCAGTGCTAGTCCCGGGTATGGCTACACCTTC.

The V call is TRBV10-1, the J call TRBJ2-7; 7 bases map to TRBD2. The trim removed 8 bases at V and 1 base at J, leaving 8 bases unmatched. CDR1 WNHNN and CDR2 SYGVQD come from the germline V gene (reference sequence). The CDR3 covers 14 residues. CDR3 loop: CASWRRERSYEQYF. Written as DNA, the CDR3 is TGCGCCAGCTGGAGGCGGGAGCGGTCCTACGAGCAGTACTTC.

The CDR3 sequence: CASSRTASYNEQFF. Written as DNA, the CDR3 is TGTGCCAGTAGTCGCACAGCCTCCTACAATGAGCAGTTCTTC. This sequence joins TRBV19 and TRBJ2-1; D remains ambiguous. CDR1 LNHDA and CDR2 SQIVND come from the germline V gene (reference sequence). V was trimmed by 5 bases and J by 0 bases, leaving 8 bases between them. The CDR3 totals 14 residues.

This chain uses TRBV27 with TRBJ2-7, with D perhaps TRBD1 (6 bases). Per germline, CDR1 MNHEY and CDR2 SMNVEV (reference sequence). V lost 10 bases and J lost 2, with 15 bases in between. CDR3 length: 13 residues. The CDR3 sequence is CATRTALTYEQYF. CDR3 DNA sequence: TGTGCCACCAGGACAGCTCTTACCTACGAGCAGTACTTC.

In its sample, this clone was seen a few times. This CDR3 is also generated by other DNA sequences in the sample. The chain uses TRBV5-1 and TRBJ1-4; D is ambiguous. Germline lookup yields CDR1 SGHRS and CDR2 YFSETQ. V was pared by 0 bases and J by 1 base, with 4 bases between. CDR3 length equals 14 residues. The CDR3 nucleotides read TGCGCCAGCAGCTTGGCAGGAACTAATGAAAAACTGTTTTTT. Protein: CASSLAGTNEKLFF.

This rearrangement joins TRBV5-1 to TRBJ2-7; D not resolved. CDR1 and CDR2 (germline): SGHRS, YFSETQ. Trimming pared 2 bases from V and 2 bases from J, leaving 5 bases between. This CDR3 spans 12 amino acids. The DNA of the CDR3 is TGCGCCAGCAGCTTCGGTCCCTACGAGCAGTACTTC. Translating it yields CASSFGPYEQYF.

The chain is built from TRBV2 and TRBJ2-2, with D tentatively TRBD1 (6 bases). Trimming shortened V by 2 bases and J by 1 base, and 8 bases separated the two germline ends. Looked up from germline, CDR1 is SNHLY and CDR2 is FYNNEI. This CDR3 contains 15 residues. CDR3: CASSELGQNTGELFF. CDR3 sequence (DNA): TGTGCCAGCAGTGAATTGGGACAGAACACCGGGGAGCTGTTTTTT. Together with reference TRBV2 and TRBJ2-2, the CDR3 gives the full variable domain: EPEVTQTPSHQVTQMGQEVILRCVPISNHLYFYWYRQILGQKVEFLVSFYNNEISEKSEIFDDQFSVERPDGSNFTLKIRSTKLEDSAMYFCASSELGQNTGELFFGEGSRLTVL.

CDR3 protein: CASRISGGAPDTQYF. DNA for the CDR3: TGTGCCAGTAGAATTAGCGGGGGGGCCCCAGATACGCAGTATTTT. This chain links TRBV19 with TRBJ2-3, with 11 bases lining up with TRBD2. Germline CDR1 is LNHDA and CDR2 is SQIVND (reference sequence). After removal of 6 bases from V and 4 bases from J, the junction contained 6 bases not matched to a gene. This CDR3 comprises 15 residues.

This sequence joins TRBV7-6 and TRBJ2-7; 8 bases agree with TRBD1. CDR1 SGHVS and CDR2 FNYEAQ come from the germline V gene. The length of the CDR3 is 15 residues. The junction had 9 bases not matched to a gene; V was cut back by 1 base and J by 7 bases. The CDR3 protein is CASSLDADRVGEQYF. In DNA, the CDR3 is TGTGCCAGCAGCTTAGATGCGGACAGGGTCGGAGAGCAGTACTTC.